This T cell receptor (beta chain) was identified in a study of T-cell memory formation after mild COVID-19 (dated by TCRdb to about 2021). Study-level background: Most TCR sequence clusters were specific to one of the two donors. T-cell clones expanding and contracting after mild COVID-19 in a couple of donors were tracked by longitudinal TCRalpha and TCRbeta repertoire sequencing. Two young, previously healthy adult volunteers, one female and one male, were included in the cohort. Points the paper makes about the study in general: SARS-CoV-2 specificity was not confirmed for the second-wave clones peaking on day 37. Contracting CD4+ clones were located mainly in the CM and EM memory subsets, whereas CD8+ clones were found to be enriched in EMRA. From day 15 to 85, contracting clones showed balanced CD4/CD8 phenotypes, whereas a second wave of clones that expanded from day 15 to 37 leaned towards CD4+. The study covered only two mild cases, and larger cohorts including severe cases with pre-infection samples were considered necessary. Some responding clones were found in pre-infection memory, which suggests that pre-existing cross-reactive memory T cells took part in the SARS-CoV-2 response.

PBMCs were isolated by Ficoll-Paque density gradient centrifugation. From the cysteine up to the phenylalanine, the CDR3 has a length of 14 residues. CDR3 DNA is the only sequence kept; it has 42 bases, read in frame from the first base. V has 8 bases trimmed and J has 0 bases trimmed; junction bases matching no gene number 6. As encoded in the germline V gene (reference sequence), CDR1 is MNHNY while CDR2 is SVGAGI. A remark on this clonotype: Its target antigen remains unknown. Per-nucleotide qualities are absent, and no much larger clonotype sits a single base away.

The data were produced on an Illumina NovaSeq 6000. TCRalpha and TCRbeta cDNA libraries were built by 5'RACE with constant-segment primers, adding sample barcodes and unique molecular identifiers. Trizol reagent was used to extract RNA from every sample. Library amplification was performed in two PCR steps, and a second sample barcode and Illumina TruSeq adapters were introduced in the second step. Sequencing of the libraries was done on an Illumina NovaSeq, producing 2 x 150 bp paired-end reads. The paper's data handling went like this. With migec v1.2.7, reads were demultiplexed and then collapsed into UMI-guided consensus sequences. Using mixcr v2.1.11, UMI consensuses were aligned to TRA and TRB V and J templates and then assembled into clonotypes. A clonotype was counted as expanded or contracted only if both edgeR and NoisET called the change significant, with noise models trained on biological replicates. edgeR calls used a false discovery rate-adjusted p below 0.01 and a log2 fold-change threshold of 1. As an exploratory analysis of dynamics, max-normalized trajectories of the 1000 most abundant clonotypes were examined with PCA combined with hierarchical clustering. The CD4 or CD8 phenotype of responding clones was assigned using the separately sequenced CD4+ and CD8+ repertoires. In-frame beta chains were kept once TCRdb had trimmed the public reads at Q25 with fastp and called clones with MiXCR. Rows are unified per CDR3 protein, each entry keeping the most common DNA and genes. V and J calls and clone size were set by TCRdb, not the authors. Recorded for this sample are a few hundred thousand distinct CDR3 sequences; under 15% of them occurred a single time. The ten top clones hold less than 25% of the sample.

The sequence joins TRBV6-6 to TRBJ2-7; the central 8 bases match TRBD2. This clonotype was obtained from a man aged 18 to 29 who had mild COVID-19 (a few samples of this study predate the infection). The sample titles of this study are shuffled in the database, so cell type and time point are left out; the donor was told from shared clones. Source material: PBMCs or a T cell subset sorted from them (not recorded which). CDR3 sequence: CASGDSGASYEQYF. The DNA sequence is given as TGTGCCAGCGGTGATAGCGGGGCCTCCTACGAGCAGTACTTC.